These T cell receptor beta chains were read from a single sample in a study of cytomegalovirus exposure and HLA in healthy donors. Here immunoSEQ multiplex PCR was the method, and the copy in TCRdb shows in-frame clones only, minus some. The profile shows roughly 120,000 clones, 76% of them singletons. The sequencing sample was made of PBMCs. These receptors all stem from a man between 45 and 60 years old in good health and CMV-seronegative. Each CDR3 is given with its conserved first and last residue. The D gene is left open where the match is weak. Size is omitted from some rows. Given values are once, few, many or a class for expanded clones.

.,TRBV19,TRBJ1-4,TRBD1,TGTGCCAGTAGGCTCGGACAGGGGAATGAAAAACTGTTTTTT,CASRLGQGNEKLFF
once,TRBV5-1,TRBJ1-4,.,TGCGCCAGCAGCAGCGGGCATGCAACTAATGAAAAACTGTTTTTT,CASSSGHATNEKLFF
.,TRBV4-2,TRBJ2-1,TRBD2,TGTGCCAGCAGCCAATTTAGCGGGGACTCCTACAATGAGCAGTTCTTC,CASSQFSGDSYNEQFF
few,TRBV7-8,TRBJ2-7,.,TGTGCCAGCAGCCCCCGGGGGGCAAGGAACTACGAGCAGTACTTC,CASSPRGARNYEQYF
.,TRBV7-8,TRBJ2-5,.,TGTGCCAGCAGCCACCTCGGCGGCAGAAACCAAGAGACCCAGTACTTC,CASSHLGGRNQETQYF
.,TRBV5-1,TRBJ2-7,TRBD1,TGCGCCAGCAGCTTGATCTTAATGGGGACAGGGGCCTACGAGCAGTACTTC,CASSLILMGTGAYEQYF
.,TRBV18,TRBJ1-1,TRBD1,TGTGCCAGCTTGGGACAGCAGAACACTGAAGCTTTCTTT,CASLGQQNTEAFF
.,TRBV19,TRBJ2-7,TRBD1,TGTGCCAGTAGTGGGGGACAGGGGATCTACGAGCAGTACTTC,CASSGGQGIYEQYF
.,TRBV2,TRBJ2-2,TRBD2,TGTGCCAGGAAGACTAGCGGGGGCAACACCGGGGAGCTGTTTTTT,CARKTSGGNTGELFF
.,TRBV7-2,TRBJ2-1,TRBD2,TGTGCCAGCAGCTTAGCTAGCGGGGGGTCACTTGCCTCCTACAATGAGCAGTTCTTC,CASSLASGGSLASYNEQFF
.,TRBV7-9,TRBJ2-3,.,TGTGCCAGCAGCTTATGGTGGGGGGGCCGAGATACGCAGTATTTT,CASSLWWGGRDTQYF
.,TRBV18,TRBJ1-5,.,TGTGCCAGCTCACGAGGAGGGGTGGGCAATCAGCCCCAGCATTTT,CASSRGGVGNQPQHF
.,TRBV19,TRBJ1-2,.,TGTGCCAGTAGTCCATCTTGGCAGGGTGGATACTATGGCTACACCTTC,CASSPSWQGGYYGYTF
.,TRBV7-9,TRBJ1-4,.,TGTGCCAGCAGCTTCCCGGGTAGGGAGGGTGAAAAACTGTTTTTT,CASSFPGREGEKLFF
once,TRBV11-2,TRBJ1-2,TRBD1,TGTGCCAGCAGCTCCTGGACAGGGGAGGGTGGCTACACCTTC,CASSSWTGEGGYTF
.,TRBV2,TRBJ2-3,TRBD1,TGTGCCAGTAGGGACAGGGGAGATACGCAGTATTTT,CASRDRGDTQYF
.,TRBV4-2,TRBJ2-2,TRBD1,TGTGCCAGCAGCCAAGATTACAGGGGGGCGGGCACCGGGGAGCTGTTTTTT,CASSQDYRGAGTGELFF
few,TRBV7-9,TRBJ2-7,.,TGTGCCAGCAGCTTAGTAGGGGACGAGCAGTACTTC,CASSLVGDEQYF
.,TRBV19,TRBJ1-1,.,TGTGCCAGTAGTATCAGGACGACGGGGGGAGCTTTCTTT,CASSIRTTGGAFF
.,TRBV10-3,TRBJ2-7,TRBD1,TGTGCCATCAGCGCCGGGACAGGGCCTATCGAGCAGTACTTC,CAISAGTGPIEQYF